Here is one T cell receptor (beta chain) with its context. Its antigen is undetermined. The sample originates from a study of T cell responses to AZD1222 COVID-19 vaccine. General study points: Increases in Spike-specific TCR breadth and depth were seen after two AZD1222 doses. Nearly half of unique spike-specific TCRs reportedly avoided B.1.351 and B.1.1.7 mutated regions. Dominant CD4 TCR responses targeted spike regions 160-218 and 743-854. Donors, mostly white British, included more females; clonal diversity was possibly underestimated.

Only in-frame clones appear in the TCRdb table, and some are missing; sequencing was by immunoSEQ multiplex PCR. Altogether approximately 150,000 clones are present, 80% to 95% being singletons, with the ten largest covering approximately 1.3%. The CDR3 runs to 14 residues. Trimming pared 4 bases from V and 8 bases from J, leaving 14 bases between. The V gene's germline CDR1 is LGHNA and CDR2 YSLEER. The chain combines TRBV4-3 with TRBJ1-4; weak D call: TRBD1 (5 bases). This clonotype originated in an adult who received the AZD1222 COVID-19 vaccine. Sequenced material: peripheral blood, taken 28 days after the second AZD1222 dose. CDR3 amino acids: CASSRSGGIEKLFF. The CDR3 DNA follows: TGCGCCAGCAGCCGAAGCGGGGGGATCGAAAAACTGTTTTTT.